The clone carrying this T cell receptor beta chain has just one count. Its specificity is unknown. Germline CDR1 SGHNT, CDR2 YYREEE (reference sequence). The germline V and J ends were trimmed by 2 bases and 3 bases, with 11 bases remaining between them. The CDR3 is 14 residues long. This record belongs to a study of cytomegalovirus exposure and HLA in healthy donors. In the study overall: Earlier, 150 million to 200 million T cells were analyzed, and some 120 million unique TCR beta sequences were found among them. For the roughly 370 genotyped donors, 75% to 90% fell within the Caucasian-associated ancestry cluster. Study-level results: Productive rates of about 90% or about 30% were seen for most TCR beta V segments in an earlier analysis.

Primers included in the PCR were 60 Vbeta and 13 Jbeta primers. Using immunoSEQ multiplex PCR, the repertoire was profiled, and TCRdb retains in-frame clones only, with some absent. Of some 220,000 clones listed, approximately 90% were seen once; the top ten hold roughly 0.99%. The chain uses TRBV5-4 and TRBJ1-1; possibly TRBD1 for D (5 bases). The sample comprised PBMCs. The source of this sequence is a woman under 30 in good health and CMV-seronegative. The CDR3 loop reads CASSFGGEDTEAFF. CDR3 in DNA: TGTGCCAGCAGCTTTGGAGGGGAGGACACTGAAGCTTTCTTT. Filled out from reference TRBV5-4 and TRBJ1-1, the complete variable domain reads ETGVTQSPTHLIKTRGQQVTLRCSSQSGHNTVSWYQQALGQGPQFIFQYYREEENGRGNFPPRFSGLQFPNYSSELNVNALELDDSALYLCASSFGGEDTEAFFGQGTRLTVV.